Listed below are T cell receptor beta chains from one sample, sequenced in a study of blood T cell repertoires in COVID-19. Sequencing used immunoSEQ multiplex PCR; TCRdb keeps in-frame clones, though not all of them. Of about 190,000 clones in the sample, roughly four fifths were seen once. Sequencing was done on a sample of peripheral blood. The receptors were gathered from a woman aged 70 to 79 with active or convalescent COVID-19. The CDR3 runs from the conserved cysteine through the conserved F or W. A D gene is named only where the DNA matches it firmly. Size is stated for part of the rows, as once, few or many counts, or as a class when the clone is expanded.

j_gene,v_gene,abundance,d_gene,CDR3nt,CDR3aa
TRBJ1-2,TRBV3-1/TRBV3-2,once,TRBD1,TGTGCCAGCAGCTACACAGGGGCCAACTATGGCTACACCTTC,CASSYTGANYGYTF
TRBJ2-1,TRBV27,NA,TRBD2,TGTGCCAGCAGTTGGATCCCCGGGACTAGCGGGAGGGCGGCCTACAATGAGCAGTTCTTC,CASSWIPGTSGRAAYNEQFF
TRBJ2-7,TRBV27,NA,NA,TGTGCCAGCAGTCCTCTACCCTACGAGCAGTACTTC,CASSPLPYEQYF
TRBJ1-1,TRBV18,NA,NA,TGTGCCAGCTCACCCCTAGCCGAGGTCCCTGAAGCTTTCTTT,CASSPLAEVPEAFF
TRBJ1-2,TRBV5-5,few,NA,TGTGCCAGCAGCTTAGTACCAGGGCAATCAGTTGGCTACACCTTC,CASSLVPGQSVGYTF
TRBJ1-1,TRBV7-9,NA,NA,TGTGCCAGCAGCTTAGGTTTAGCAGCCCATGAAGCTTTCTTT,CASSLGLAAHEAFF
TRBJ1-1,TRBV30,NA,NA,TGTGCCTGGAGTGTATCTCGGGGGAGCACTGAAGCTTTCTTT,CAWSVSRGSTEAFF
TRBJ2-7,TRBV27,NA,NA,TGTGCCAGCAGTACTGCGGGCCTCCCCCTTTACGAGCAGTACTTC,CASSTAGLPLYEQYF
TRBJ1-1,TRBV9,NA,NA,TGTGCCAGCAGCGTAACGAAGGGGACTGAAGCTTTCTTT,CASSVTKGTEAFF
TRBJ2-1,TRBV3-1/TRBV3-2,once,TRBD1,TGTGCCAGCAGCCAGAGGACAGGGGGCTTTTCCAATGAGCAGTTCTTC,CASSQRTGGFSNEQFF
TRBJ2-2,TRBV15,NA,TRBD2,TGTGCCACCAGCATCAGCGGGAGTAGCCACACCGGGGAGCTGTTTTTT,CATSISGSSHTGELFF
TRBJ1-1,TRBV29-1,NA,NA,TGCAGCGTTGCAGTGAACACTGAAGCTTTCTTT,CSVAVNTEAFF
TRBJ1-4,TRBV25-1,NA,NA,TGTGCCAGCAGTGGGCGGGGTGAAAAACTGTTTTTT,CASSGRGEKLFF
TRBJ2-1,TRBV5-5,NA,NA,TGTGCCAGCAGAACCGCACAGGGTGATAGCTCCTACAATGAGCAGTTCTTC,CASRTAQGDSSYNEQFF
TRBJ2-3,TRBV19,NA,TRBD1,TGTGCCAGTAGTACAACTTATCTCGACAGGGAGAGAACGCAGTATTTT,CASSTTYLDRERTQYF
TRBJ2-5,TRBV3-1/TRBV3-2,few,NA,TGTGCCAGCAGCCAGCACACTAGCATCACCAGGGAGACCCAGTACTTC,CASSQHTSITRETQYF
TRBJ1-5,TRBV6-6,NA,TRBD1,TGTGCCAGCAGTTACGGACAGGGACGGAATCAGCCCCAGCATTTT,CASSYGQGRNQPQHF
TRBJ1-1,TRBV7-3,NA,NA,TGTGCCAGCAGCGCCCTGGGTCGGGCTGAAGCTTTCTTT,CASSALGRAEAFF
TRBJ1-3,TRBV6-1,NA,TRBD1,TGTGCCAGCAGTGCGTTGAGCAGGGGGCATGGAAACACCATATATTTT,CASSALSRGHGNTIYF
TRBJ2-1,TRBV3-1/TRBV3-2,NA,NA,TGTGCCAGCAGCCAAGAGGCTCTAGCGCGCTCCTACAATGAGCAGTTCTTC,CASSQEALARSYNEQFF
TRBJ2-1,TRBV28,NA,TRBD2,TGTGCCAGCAGCTCCTCTGGGACTAGCGGTTACAATGAGCAGTTCTTC,CASSSSGTSGYNEQFF
TRBJ1-3,TRBV2,NA,NA,TGTGCCAGCAGAACAGATACTGGAAACACCATATATTTT,CASRTDTGNTIYF
TRBJ2-2,TRBV25-1,NA,TRBD2,TGTGCCAGCAGCGGGGGGGAGGGCCTTCACACCGGGGAGCTGTTTTTT,CASSGGEGLHTGELFF
TRBJ2-1,TRBV7-3,few,NA,TGTGCCAGCAGCTTCGACAGGTCTCAATACAATGAGCAGTTCTTC,CASSFDRSQYNEQFF
TRBJ2-7,TRBV28,NA,NA,TGTGCCAGCAGTTCAGGCCGAAACGAGCAGTACTTC,CASSSGRNEQYF
TRBJ1-4,TRBV13,NA,NA,TGTGCCAGCAAAAGGGGCCCTGACAGAGTGGGCGTCGGTGAAAAACTGTTTTTT,CASKRGPDRVGVGEKLFF
TRBJ2-7,TRBV14,NA,NA,TGTGCCAGCAGCAGGAGCACTCACGAGCAGTACTTC,CASSRSTHEQYF
TRBJ2-7,TRBV27,NA,NA,TGTGCCAGCAGTTTATCGGTAGCCTACGAGCAGTACTTC,CASSLSVAYEQYF
TRBJ2-7,TRBV28,NA,TRBD2,TGTGCCAGCAGTTTATTGGCTAGCGGGATCCCCTCCTACGAGCAGTACTTC,CASSLLASGIPSYEQYF
TRBJ1-5,TRBV6-2/TRBV6-3,NA,TRBD1,TGTGCCAGCAGCAGGACAGGGGGCAATCAGCCCCAGCATTTT,CASSRTGGNQPQHF
TRBJ1-5,TRBV3-1/TRBV3-2,few,NA,TGTGCCAGCAGCCAAGGATTGGGCCCGGAGGTGCCCCAGCATTTT,CASSQGLGPEVPQHF
TRBJ1-2,TRBV2,once,TRBD1,TGTGCCGGACGGCCGGGACAGGAGACTTATGGCTACACCTTC,CAGRPGQETYGYTF
TRBJ1-1,TRBV27,NA,NA,TGTGCCAGCAGACCCATTGGGGGCGGTTACACTGAAGCTTTCTTT,CASRPIGGGYTEAFF
TRBJ1-1,TRBV10-1,NA,TRBD1,TGCGCCAGTGGACAGGGGGCTGGAGCTGAAGCTTTCTTT,CASGQGAGAEAFF
TRBJ2-1,TRBV5-1,NA,TRBD2,TGCGCCAGCAGCTTGGCAGGACTAGGTCCCCGTGAGCAGTTCTTC,CASSLAGLGPREQFF
TRBJ2-1,TRBV19,NA,NA,TGTGCCAGTCGAGACTCCCCGCGAGGGAATGAGCAGTTCTTC,CASRDSPRGNEQFF
TRBJ2-2,TRBV11-3,NA,NA,TGTGCCAGCAGCTTAGTCGTGGGGGCCCGGGCCGGGGAGCTGTTTTTT,CASSLVVGARAGELFF
TRBJ2-5,TRBV30,NA,TRBD1,TGTGCCTGGAGCCGCCGGGGGACAGGGGAGCATCAAGAGACCCAGTACTTC,CAWSRRGTGEHQETQYF
TRBJ2-5,TRBV29-1,NA,NA,TGCAGCGTTGAAGTGGCTAGAGGAGAGACCCAGTACTTC,CSVEVARGETQYF
TRBJ2-5,TRBV5-1,NA,TRBD2,TGCGCCAGCAGCTTGGTAGGGCTAGCGGAAGAGACCCAGTACTTC,CASSLVGLAEETQYF
TRBJ1-1,TRBV29-1,NA,NA,TGCAGCGTTGAGGAGGCGGGGACTGAAGCTTTCTTT,CSVEEAGTEAFF
TRBJ1-3,TRBV27,NA,NA,TGTGCCAGCAGTTTATCAGGGGCGTACTCTGGAAACACCATATATTTT,CASSLSGAYSGNTIYF
TRBJ1-1,TRBV18,NA,NA,TGTGCCAGCTCACCGACACCGAACACTGAAGCTTTCTTT,CASSPTPNTEAFF
TRBJ2-1,TRBV28,NA,TRBD1,TGTGCCACCAGAACCGGGACAGGTTCCTACAATGAGCAGTTCTTC,CATRTGTGSYNEQFF
TRBJ1-2,TRBV5-1,NA,NA,TGCGCCAGCAGCTTGGCGGGGGGTCGGGACTACACCTTC,CASSLAGGRDYTF
TRBJ2-5,TRBV29-1,NA,NA,TGCAGCGTTGAGGGCGGGGAGCCGTACCAAGAGACCCAGTACTTC,CSVEGGEPYQETQYF
TRBJ2-3,TRBV9,NA,NA,TGTGCCAGCAGCGTATACGCAGGGGCTCACACGCCGTATTTT,CASSVYAGAHTPYF
TRBJ2-1,TRBV10-2,NA,TRBD1,TGCGCCAGCAGAGGACAGGGGTCCTACAATGAGCAGTTCTTC,CASRGQGSYNEQFF
TRBJ2-1,TRBV7-2,NA,NA,TGTGCCAGCAGCCAATTACAGAGGGATGGGCAGTTCTTC,CASSQLQRDGQFF
TRBJ2-3,TRBV29-1,NA,NA,TGCAGCGTTGAAGTACGGCGGATGAGCACAGATACGCAGTATTTT,CSVEVRRMSTDTQYF
TRBJ1-6,TRBV4-1,NA,TRBD1,TGCGCCAGCAGCCGGGAAACAACAGGGGTGAATTCACCCCTCCACTTT,CASSRETTGVNSPLHF
TRBJ2-7,TRBV14,NA,TRBD2,TGTGCCAGCAGCTTGGGACTAGCGGGGGGAGGCTCCTACGAGCAGTACTTC,CASSLGLAGGGSYEQYF
TRBJ2-7,TRBV5-4,NA,TRBD2,TGTGCCAGCAGCGGACTACTAGCGGCGAAACGATTGCAAAGCTCCTACGAGCAGTACTTC,CASSGLLAAKRLQSSYEQYF
TRBJ1-2,TRBV12-3/TRBV12-4,NA,NA,TGTGCCAGCAGTTCCCACAGGGTAAATGGCTACACCTTC,CASSSHRVNGYTF
TRBJ2-7,TRBV2,NA,NA,TGTGCCAGCACTAAGGCGACTAGCTACGAGCAGTACTTC,CASTKATSYEQYF
TRBJ2-1,TRBV18,NA,TRBD2,TGTGCCAGCCTAGCGGGAGGGTGGAATGAGCAGTTCTTC,CASLAGGWNEQFF
TRBJ2-3,TRBV6-5,NA,NA,TGTGCCAGCAGTATCACGGACAGTAACACAGATACGCAGTATTTT,CASSITDSNTDTQYF